The 9 T cell receptor beta chains below all came from one sample that was sequenced in a study of graft-versus-host responses after intestinal transplantation. Using immunoSEQ multiplex PCR, the repertoire was profiled, and TCRdb retains in-frame clones only, with some absent. The table records around 100,000 clones, about 88% of them present only once. Antigen specificity for these receptors is unknown. The sequencing used unstimulated CD4+ T cells sorted from spleen or lymph node cells, collected before transplant. All receptors derive from a human donor who was the organ donor for an intestinal transplant.

The chain combines TRBV11-3 with TRBJ2-3, with 8 bases that match TRBD2. CDR1 SGHNT and CDR2 YENEEA come from the germline V gene. The CDR3 totals 17 residues. The ends lost 4 bases at V and 2 bases at J; junction bases unmatched: 11. In nucleotides, the CDR3 is TGTGCCAGCAGCTCGAGGGCTAGCGGGTCTTCCACAGATACGCAGTATTTT. Protein: CASSSRASGSSTDTQYF.

In nucleotides, the CDR3 is TGTGCCAGCAGCTCTCCGACAGGGGGCGGCGAGCAGTACTTC. Amino acids: CASSSPTGGGEQYF. This chain connects TRBV5-6 to TRBJ2-7; the match to TRBD1 covers 10 bases. With 3 bases clipped from V and 6 bases from J, the junction kept 6 bases outside the gene matches. The CDR3 sequence is 14 residues long. In germline, CDR1 is SGHDT, CDR2 YYEEEE. The whole variable domain, remainder taken from reference TRBV5-6 and TRBJ2-7, is DAGVTQSPTHLIKTRGQQVTLRCSPKSGHDTVSWYQQALGQGPQFIFQYYEEEERQRGNFPDRFSGHQFPNYSSELNVNALLLGDSALYLCASSSPTGGGEQYFGPGTRLTVT.

This clone was detected only once. The chain links TRBV2 to TRBJ2-5; 7 positions agree with TRBD1. J lost 0 bases, V lost 4 bases, and 2 bases had no gene match. The CDR3 has 14 amino acids. The germline CDR1 and CDR2 sequences are SNHLY and FYNNEI. The CDR3 region is CASSAQGNQETQYF. CDR3 nucleotide sequence: TGTGCCAGCAGTGCACAGGGGAACCAAGAGACCCAGTACTTC. The full variable domain, rest sourced from reference TRBV2 and TRBJ2-5, is EPEVTQTPSHQVTQMGQEVILRCVPISNHLYFYWYRQILGQKVEFLVSFYNNEISEKSEIFDDQFSVERPDGSNFTLKIRSTKLEDSAMYFCASSAQGNQETQYFGPGTRLLVL.

This chain connects TRBV10-2 to TRBJ1-1; D remains ambiguous. This CDR3 is 14 amino acids long. CDR1 WSHSY and CDR2 SAAADI come from the germline V gene. V was pared by 4 bases and J by 0 bases, with 9 bases between. In nucleotides, the CDR3 is TGCGCCAGCAGTGCCTTATCTCTGAACACTGAAGCTTTCTTT. Its protein product is CASSALSLNTEAFF.

This clone appeared a single time. The chain links TRBV7-2 to TRBJ2-7; possibly TRBD1 or TRBD2 for D (6 bases each). The CDR3 has 13 residues. Germline V gene sequence: CDR1 SGHTA, CDR2 FQGNSA. Trimming took off 5 bases at V and 12 bases at J, with 20 bases between the two ends. CDR3 protein: CASSPRAGQRRYF. The DNA for the CDR3 is TGTGCCAGCAGCCCACGGGCGGGACAACGGCGGTACTTC.

This chain connects TRBV12-2 to TRBJ1-1. TRBV12-2 is tagged as a pseudogene. The CDR3 spans 16 residues. The CDR3 DNA is TGTGCAAGTCGCTCTTTGGGGTCTCTCGAGAACACTGAAGCTTTCTTT. This translates into CASRSLGSLENTEAFF.

The chain combines TRBV28 with TRBJ1-2, with 7 bases matching TRBD1. CDR1 and CDR2 from the germline V gene are MDHEN and SYDVKM. This CDR3 is built from 15 residues. V lost 10 bases to trimming and J lost 3 bases; unmatched junction nucleotides: 14. The CDR3 DNA follows: TGTGCCACCCGGACCGGAGGGACAGCCTACTATGGCTACACCTTC. It specifies CATRTGGTAYYGYTF.

The V gene is TRBV7-9, the J gene TRBJ2-3; D may be TRBD2 (5 bases). Germline V lookup: CDR1 SEHNR, CDR2 FQNEAQ (reference sequence). V lost 6 bases to trimming and J lost 2 bases, with 9 bases between them. This CDR3 comprises 13 residues. CDR3 region: CASSTGNTDTQYF. The CDR3 DNA sequence: TGTGCCAGCAGTACCGGGAACACAGATACGCAGTATTTT.

The chain is built from TRBV19 and TRBJ1-3; 10 nucleotides line up with TRBD1. Trimming at V came to 3 bases and at J to 2 bases, leaving 4 bases not matched to a gene. Germline loops: CDR1 LNHDA, CDR2 SQIVND (reference sequence). This CDR3 has 16 residues. CDR3 sequence (DNA): TGTGCCAGTAGTATCGGGACAGGGGTGCCTGGAAACACCATATATTTT. Its translation: CASSIGTGVPGNTIYF.